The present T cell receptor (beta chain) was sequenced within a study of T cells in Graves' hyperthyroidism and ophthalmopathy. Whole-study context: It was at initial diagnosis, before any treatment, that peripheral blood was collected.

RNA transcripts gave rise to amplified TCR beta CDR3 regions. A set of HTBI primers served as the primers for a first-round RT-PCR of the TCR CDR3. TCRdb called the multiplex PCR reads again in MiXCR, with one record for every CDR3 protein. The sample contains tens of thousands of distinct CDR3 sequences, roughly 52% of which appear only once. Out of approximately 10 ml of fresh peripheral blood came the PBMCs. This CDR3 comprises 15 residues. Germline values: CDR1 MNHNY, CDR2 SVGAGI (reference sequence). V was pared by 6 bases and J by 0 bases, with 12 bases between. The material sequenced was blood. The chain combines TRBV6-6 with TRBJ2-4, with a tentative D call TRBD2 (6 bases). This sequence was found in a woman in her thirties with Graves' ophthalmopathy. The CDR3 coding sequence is TGTGCCAGCAGCCGGGGGTCGGCAGCCAAAAACATTCAGTACTTC. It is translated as CASSRGSAAKNIQYF.